This T cell receptor (beta chain) came from a study of blood T cell repertoires in COVID-19. Data came from immunoSEQ multiplex PCR; TCRdb stores just in-frame clones and leaves some out. The sample consists of about 200,000 clones, about 85% of them appearing once. From germline, CDR1 is SGHRS and CDR2 YFSETQ. CDR3 length: 15 amino acids. V dropped 4 bases and J dropped 0 bases, with 11 bases sitting between them. V usage is TRBV5-1 and J usage is TRBJ2-1, with D perhaps matching TRBD1 (5 bases). The receptor's source is a woman aged 80 or over with acute or convalescent COVID-19. Source material: peripheral blood. DNA of the CDR3: TGCGCCAGCAGCCCTGGGGCCCGCTCCTACAATGAGCAGTTCTTC. Amino acid sequence: CASSPGARSYNEQFF.